This TCR beta chain was identified in a study of cytotoxic CD8 clonotypes in ibrutinib-treated CLL. In the study overall: On average, each sample had approximately 260,000 productive templates and approximately 85,000 productive rearrangements. Notes on the study in general: Sample timing was unmatched between remission and later-progressing patients; lymph nodes unstudied.

TCRdb's copy holds only in-frame clones and misses some; the assay was immunoSEQ multiplex PCR. The repertoire has 160,000 or so clones, around nine tenths of them found once; the top ten carry around 3%. The authors obtained approximately 2.2 micrograms of genomic DNA from cryopreserved PBMCs for TCR beta libraries. About this clone: The antigen is not known.

V dropped 5 bases and J dropped 4; count of bases not matched to a gene: 9. Germline V gene sequence: CDR1 MNHEY, CDR2 SMNVEV (reference sequence). The CDR3 consists of 16 residues. The source was PBMCs, collected at disease progression, from a patient treated with ibrutinib. This sequence originates from a human donor with chronic lymphocytic leukemia. This chain connects TRBV27 to TRBJ2-2, with 8 nucleotides matching TRBD2. CDR3 sequence: CASSQRLARLTGELFF. Written as DNA, the CDR3 is TGTGCCAGCAGTCAACGACTAGCGCGACTCACCGGGGAGCTGTTTTTT.